This T cell receptor beta chain is drawn from a study of T cells in Graves' hyperthyroidism and ophthalmopathy. Study findings and constraints: Peripheral blood also featured most of the thyroid clonotypes expanded above 0.001. Ophthalmopathy and stable hyperthyroidism were separated by a 13 V-J model.

This clonotype was seen repeatedly, ten times or more. As yet, its antigen is unknown. From RNA transcripts, TCR beta CDR3 regions were amplified. RT-PCR in the first round (using the HTBI primer set) targeted the TCR CDR3. TCRdb fed the multiplex PCR reads into MiXCR, producing one record per CDR3 protein. The sample has about 410,000 distinct CDR3 sequences; roughly 15% are singletons. CDR1 and CDR2 from the germline V gene are LGHDT and YNNKEL (reference sequence). V was pared by 4 bases and J by 5 bases, with 6 bases between. This CDR3 spans 12 amino acids. The sequencing input was blood. This rearrangement joins TRBV3-1 to TRBJ2-4, with D uncertain. The origin of this receptor is a man between 18 and 29 years old with Graves' ophthalmopathy. CDR3 nucleotides: TGTGCCAGCAGCCCGCATGAAAACATTCAGTACTTC. Translating it yields CASSPHENIQYF.